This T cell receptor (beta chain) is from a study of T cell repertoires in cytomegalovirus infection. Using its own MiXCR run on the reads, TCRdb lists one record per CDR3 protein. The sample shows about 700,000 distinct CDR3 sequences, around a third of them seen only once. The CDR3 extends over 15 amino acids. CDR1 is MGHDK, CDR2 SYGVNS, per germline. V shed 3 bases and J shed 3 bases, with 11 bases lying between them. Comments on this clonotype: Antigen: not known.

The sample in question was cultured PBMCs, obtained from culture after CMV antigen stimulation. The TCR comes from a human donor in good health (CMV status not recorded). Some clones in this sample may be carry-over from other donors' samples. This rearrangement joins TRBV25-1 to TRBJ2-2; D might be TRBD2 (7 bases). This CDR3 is CASSEAGAYTGELFF. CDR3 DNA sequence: TGTGCCAGCAGTGAGGCGGGGGCCTACACCGGGGAGCTGTTTTTT. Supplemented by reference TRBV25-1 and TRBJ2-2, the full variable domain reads EADIYQTPRYLVIGTGKKITLECSQTMGHDKMYWYQQDPGMELHLIHYSYGVNSTEKGDLSSESTVSRIRTEHFPLTLESARPSHTSQYLCASSEAGAYTGELFFGEGSRLTVL.